The rows below give T cell receptor beta chains drawn from one sample of a study of shared clonotypes between healthy human individuals. Sequenced by immunoSEQ multiplex PCR; TCRdb stores in-frame clones only, minus some. The top ten clones hold around 0.37% of a sample with around 2.5 million clones, approximately 94% of them seen once. The sample consisted of naive CD4+ T cells from PBMCs. The receptor source for this set is a man aged 18 to 29 in good health. Some clones in this sample may be carry-over from other donors' samples. CDR3s include the opening cysteine and the closing phenylalanine or tryptophan. The D gene is left open where the match is weak. Clone size, where shown, is once, few, many, or a class for clones that have expanded.

d_call j_call v_call clone_size cdr3_aa cdr3_nt
TRBD1 TRBJ1-2 TRBV30 - CAWRGGQGDYGYTF TGTGCCTGGAGGGGGGGACAGGGTGACTATGGCTACACCTTC
- TRBJ1-1 TRBV9 - CASSAQGWNTEAFF TGTGCCAGCAGCGCCCAGGGTTGGAACACTGAAGCTTTCTTT
- TRBJ1-5 TRBV4-3 - CASSQDLWGASGQPQHF TGCGCCAGCAGCCAAGATCTCTGGGGGGCCTCGGGTCAGCCCCAGCATTTT
- TRBJ1-4 TRBV9 - CASSVGGIRTNEKLFF TGTGCCAGCAGCGTAGGGGGGATCCGAACTAATGAAAAACTGTTTTTT
- TRBJ2-1 TRBV7-2 - CASVLRSSYNEQFF TGTGCCAGCGTGCTTAGGAGCTCCTACAATGAGCAGTTCTTC
- TRBJ1-1 TRBV10-3 - CAIRNEGPTEAFF TGTGCCATCAGAAACGAGGGTCCCACTGAAGCTTTCTTT
- TRBJ2-1 TRBV28 - CASTGFDSTLDPSSYNEQFF TGTGCCAGCACCGGATTCGACAGCACTCTGGACCCAAGCTCCTACAATGAGCAGTTCTTC
- TRBJ1-5 TRBV16 - CASSLVPLNSNQPQHF TGTGCCAGCAGCCTAGTACCTCTCAATAGCAATCAGCCCCAGCATTTT
- TRBJ1-1 TRBV7-2 - CASSLRGNTEAFF TGTGCCAGCAGCCTTAGGGGGAACACTGAAGCTTTCTTT
TRBD1 TRBJ2-7 TRBV6-5 - CASSYWGQGAIYEQYF TGTGCCAGCAGCTACTGGGGACAGGGGGCGATCTACGAGCAGTACTTC
- TRBJ2-1 TRBV5-1 - CASSLGDLGGYNEQFF TGCGCCAGCAGCTTGGGGGACCTCGGGGGCTACAATGAGCAGTTCTTC
TRBD2 TRBJ2-1 TRBV9 - CASSAAGDDVNEQFF TGTGCCAGCAGCGCAGCGGGAGATGATGTCAATGAGCAGTTCTTC
TRBD1 TRBJ1-1 TRBV11-2 once CASSRRQGGSMNTEAFF TGTGCCAGCAGCCGACGACAGGGGGGTTCCATGAACACTGAAGCTTTCTTT
- TRBJ1-2 TRBV5-4 - CASSPRAVANYGYTF TGTGCCAGCAGCCCGCGGGCCGTCGCGAACTATGGCTACACCTTC
TRBD1 TRBJ2-6 TRBV28 - CASSKDRDGVLTF TGTGCCAGCAGTAAGGACAGGGACGGCGTCCTGACTTTC
TRBD1 TRBJ1-3 TRBV7-2 - CASSSDRGSRTIYF TGTGCCAGCAGCTCGGACAGGGGTTCAAGGACCATATATTTT
TRBD1 TRBJ2-7 TRBV9 - CASSANGQATYEQYF TGTGCCAGCAGCGCAAACGGACAGGCGACCTACGAGCAGTACTTC
TRBD2 TRBJ2-2 TRBV5-1 - CASRFLAGGPGTGELFF TGCGCCAGCAGATTTCTAGCGGGAGGGCCGGGCACCGGGGAGCTGTTTTTT
TRBD2 TRBJ2-7 TRBV4-1 once CASSHWPTSGSPYEQYF TGCGCCAGCAGCCATTGGCCGACTAGCGGGAGTCCGTACGAGCAGTACTTC
- TRBJ2-1 TRBV29-1 - CSVGGGPPVYNEQFF TGCAGCGTTGGTGGCGGACCTCCAGTTTACAATGAGCAGTTCTTC
TRBD1 TRBJ1-2 TRBV18 - CASQTGVDYGYTF TGTGCCAGCCAGACAGGGGTGGACTATGGCTACACCTTC
TRBD2 TRBJ2-7 TRBV6-1 - CASSWTSGTSYEQYF TGTGCCAGCAGCTGGACTAGCGGGACGTCCTACGAGCAGTACTTC
- TRBJ2-1 TRBV20-1 - CSAMLHEQFF TGCAGTGCTATGCTCCATGAGCAGTTCTTC
- TRBJ2-7 TRBV5-4 - CASSWYRAHQYEQYF TGTGCCAGCAGCTGGTACAGGGCTCACCAATACGAGCAGTACTTC
TRBD1 TRBJ2-6 TRBV19 - CASSIGPRQGGSSRANVLTF TGTGCCAGTAGTATAGGCCCAAGACAGGGGGGGAGCTCTAGGGCCAACGTCCTGACTTTC
TRBD1 TRBJ1-2 TRBV5-1 - CASSPVSGTGYGYTF TGCGCCAGCAGCCCGGTCTCTGGGACAGGCTATGGCTACACCTTC
- TRBJ2-3 TRBV5-1 - CASSQARAGDTQYF TGCGCCAGCAGCCAAGCCAGGGCTGGAGATACGCAGTATTTT
- TRBJ2-7 TRBV7-2 - CASSLVFRATTYEQYF TGTGCCAGCAGCTTAGTCTTCAGGGCTACGACCTACGAGCAGTACTTC
- TRBJ2-7 TRBV18 - CASSPGGPYEQYF TGTGCCAGCTCACCAGGAGGGCCATACGAGCAGTACTTC
TRBD2 TRBJ2-7 TRBV7-9 - CASSHAHPGLAGTYEQYF TGTGCCAGCAGCCATGCTCACCCGGGACTAGCGGGGACCTACGAGCAGTACTTC
- TRBJ2-7 TRBV7-2 - CASSPFPDEAYEQYF TGTGCCAGCAGCCCCTTTCCGGACGAAGCCTACGAGCAGTACTTC
TRBD2 TRBJ2-1 TRBV6-1 - CASSEEGTAAGGTYNEQFF TGTGCCAGCAGTGAAGAGGGGACAGCAGCGGGGGGGACCTACAATGAGCAGTTCTTC
TRBD2 TRBJ2-1 TRBV7-3 - CASSPTGTSPHNEQFF TGTGCCAGCAGCCCAACCGGGACTAGTCCCCACAATGAGCAGTTCTTC
TRBD1 TRBJ2-3 TRBV18 - CASSPLTGPPLGTDTQYF TGTGCCAGCTCACCCCTGACAGGGCCCCCTCTAGGCACAGATACGCAGTATTTT
- TRBJ2-7 TRBV5-8 - CASSLGDTSYEQYF TGTGCCAGCAGCTTGGGAGACACCTCCTACGAGCAGTACTTC
TRBD1 TRBJ2-4 TRBV6-4 - CASSVDRGANIQYF TGTGCCAGCAGCGTTGACAGGGGGGCAAACATTCAGTACTTC
- TRBJ1-2 TRBV27 - CASSLSQPSSGYTF TGTGCCAGCAGTTTAAGCCAGCCTTCCTCCGGCTACACCTTC
- TRBJ2-3 TRBV5-1 - CASSLVGRRPDTQYF TGCGCCAGCAGCTTGGTAGGTCGGCGGCCAGATACGCAGTATTTT
TRBD1 TRBJ2-1 TRBV5-6 - CASSPGTGGAFGNEQFF TGTGCCAGCAGCCCCGGGACAGGGGGCGCCTTTGGCAATGAGCAGTTCTTC
- TRBJ1-5 TRBV28 - CASSSTGAVNQPQHF TGTGCCAGCAGTTCCACGGGGGCGGTCAATCAGCCCCAGCATTTT
- TRBJ2-4 TRBV10-3 few CAISGSGGPKNIQYF TGTGCCATCAGCGGGTCGGGCGGACCCAAAAACATTCAGTACTTC
TRBD1 TRBJ1-6 TRBV11-2 - CASSPPTGGNSPLHF TGTGCCAGCAGCCCCCCAACAGGGGGGAATTCACCCCTCCACTTT
TRBD1 TRBJ2-7 TRBV7-3 - CASSLAPLGQAYEQYF TGTGCCAGCAGCCTGGCCCCTCTGGGACAGGCCTACGAGCAGTACTTC
- TRBJ2-2 TRBV9 - CASSVVQANTGELFF TGTGCCAGCAGCGTAGTACAGGCCAACACCGGGGAGCTGTTTTTT
TRBD1 TRBJ2-1 TRBV6-5 - CASSYGDRALGEQFF TGTGCCAGCAGTTACGGGGACAGGGCCCTTGGAGAGCAGTTCTTC
- TRBJ1-4 TRBV7-6 - CASSLGPGRTNEKLFF TGTGCCAGCAGCTTAGGTCCGGGACGGACTAATGAAAAACTGTTTTTT
TRBD1 TRBJ2-1 TRBV6-6 - CASNGQGPPRDEQFF TGTGCCAGCAACGGACAGGGGCCCCCAAGAGATGAGCAGTTCTTC
- TRBJ2-7 TRBV29-1 - CSVPWRDEQYF TGCAGCGTCCCTTGGAGGGACGAGCAGTACTTC
- TRBJ2-2 TRBV7-2 - CASSLFSSANTGELFF TGTGCCAGCAGCTTATTTAGTAGCGCTAACACCGGGGAGCTGTTTTTT